Listed below are T cell receptor beta chains from one sample, sequenced in a study of regulatory T cells in long-lasting Graves disease. TCRdb re-derived calls from the multiplex PCR reads in MiXCR, one entry per CDR3 protein. Of under 450,000 distinct CDR3 sequences listed, around 23% are singletons. Sequenced here: peripheral blood mononuclear cells (PBMCs), sampled when the disease was refractory, from a patient treated with antithyroid drugs. These receptor sequences come from a woman between 35 and 50 years old with Graves disease. The CDR3 runs from the conserved cysteine through the conserved F or W. The order of the fields is J gene, clone size, D gene, V gene, CDR3 DNA, CDR3 protein. The D gene is left open where the match is weak. The listing skips clone size in some rows; elsewhere it reads once, few, many or a size class.

TRBJ2-2	few	TRBD1	TRBV6-1	TGTGCCAGCAGACGACAGGGGAACACCGGGGAGCTGTTTTTT	CASRRQGNTGELFF
TRBJ2-1	once	.	TRBV18	TGTGCCAGCTCACCGGGCGCGGCCTACAATGAGCAGTTCTTC	CASSPGAAYNEQFF
TRBJ2-7	few	.	TRBV29-1	TGCAGCGTTGGGGGAGGGGGCGTAAGCCACGAGCAGTACTTC	CSVGGGGVSHEQYF
TRBJ1-6	.	.	TRBV28	TGTGCCAGCAGTCAGGCTTCACCCCTCCACTTT	CASSQASPLHF
TRBJ1-1	many	.	TRBV12-3/TRBV12-4	TGTGCCAGCAGTTTTCGACGGAGGGGCACTGAAGCTTTCTTT	CASSFRRRGTEAFF
TRBJ1-3	.	.	TRBV11-2	TGTGCCAGCAGCTTAAATAGCAACTCTGGAAACACCATATATTTT	CASSLNSNSGNTIYF
TRBJ1-6	few	.	TRBV9	TGTGCCAGCAGCTCGGCAGCTAATTCACCCCTCCACTTT	CASSSAANSPLHF
TRBJ2-7	many	TRBD1	TRBV2	TGTGCCAGCAGTTCCGGGACAGGGGGCTACGAGCAGTACTTC	CASSSGTGGYEQYF
TRBJ1-5	many	TRBD1	TRBV6-2/TRBV6-3	TGTGCCAGCAGTTCTATGACAGGGGCTAATAGCAATCAGCCCCAGCATTTT	CASSSMTGANSNQPQHF
TRBJ2-7	.	.	TRBV5-1	TGCGCCAGCAGCTTATCCAACGAGCAGTACTTC	CASSLSNEQYF
TRBJ2-1	.	.	TRBV2	TGTGCCAGCAGGCAACAGATTATCAATGAGCAGTTCTTC	CASRQQIINEQFF
TRBJ1-3	.	.	TRBV29-1	TGCAGCGTTGAGGGGAGGGGGGCCGGTGGAAACACCATATATTTT	CSVEGRGAGGNTIYF
TRBJ2-7	.	TRBD2	TRBV28	TGTGCCAGCAGTCCCCACTTAGCGGGAGGAACTAAGGAGCAGTACTTC	CASSPHLAGGTKEQYF
TRBJ2-7	few	.	TRBV5-1	TGCGCCAGCAGCCCCTCCGGACAGACTCTGGACGAGCAGTACTTC	CASSPSGQTLDEQYF
TRBJ2-7	many	TRBD1	TRBV20-1	TGCAGTGCTGTCCACAGGGGCTCCTACGAGCAGTACTTC	CSAVHRGSYEQYF
TRBJ2-7	.	.	TRBV6-2/TRBV6-3	TGTGCCAGCAGTGACGGGGCAGTGGGTATCTTCGAGCAGTACTTC	CASSDGAVGIFEQYF
TRBJ2-2	few	TRBD1	TRBV13	TGTGCCAGCAGTTTGGTCCGGACAGGGCGGGGATACACCGGGGAGCTGTTTTTT	CASSLVRTGRGYTGELFF
TRBJ2-7	many	.	TRBV5-1	TGCGCCAGCAGCCAATCTTCCGAGCAGTACTTC	CASSQSSEQYF
TRBJ2-3	few	TRBD2	TRBV7-2	TGTGCCAGCAGCCGAAGGCTAGCGGGCTCGAAGGAGCAGTATTTT	CASSRRLAGSKEQYF
TRBJ1-6	many	TRBD1	TRBV12-3/TRBV12-4	TGTGCCAGCAGTACAGGGGTTGGTTCACCCCTCCACTTT	CASSTGVGSPLHF
TRBJ1-3	many	.	TRBV20-1	TGCAGTGCTCCAGGACAGTTCCTTAGCTCTGGAAACACCATATATTTT	CSAPGQFLSSGNTIYF
TRBJ1-1	.	.	TRBV19	TGTGCCAGTAGTTTCGTCTTTAACACTGAAGCTTTCTTT	CASSFVFNTEAFF
TRBJ1-1	.	.	TRBV18	TGTGCCAGCTCACCACGGGATTTGAGTGAAGCTTTCTTT	CASSPRDLSEAFF
TRBJ1-1	.	.	TRBV7-9	TGTGCCAGCGGGGCCGGACAAACCGGTGAAGCTTTCTTT	CASGAGQTGEAFF
TRBJ2-2	.	TRBD2	TRBV28	TGTGCCAGCAGAATGAGAGGACTAGAAAGAACCGGGGAGCTGTTTTTT	CASRMRGLERTGELFF
TRBJ1-5	.	TRBD1	TRBV10-3	TGTGCCATCAGGGGGACAGAGAATCAGCCCCAGCATTTT	CAIRGTENQPQHF
TRBJ2-2	few	TRBD1	TRBV27	TGTGCCAGCAGTTTATTCGACAGGGATAAGCTGTTTTTT	CASSLFDRDKLFF
TRBJ2-6	few	.	TRBV7-8	TGTGCCAGCAGCTTAGCGATCTTAGGGGGAGCCGGGGCCAACGTCCTGACTTTC	CASSLAILGGAGANVLTF
TRBJ2-6	.	TRBD2	TRBV6-2/TRBV6-3	TGTGCCGGCAGTTATTCCCGGGAGGCTGGGGCCAACGTCCTGACTTTC	CAGSYSREAGANVLTF
TRBJ1-1	many	TRBD1	TRBV10-1	TGCGCCAGCAGTGAGACCCCAGGGGGCTTTGAAGCTTTCTTT	CASSETPGGFEAFF
TRBJ2-7	many	.	TRBV2	TGTGCCAGCAGTGTGGGCATTACCCAACTGGGGCAGTACTTC	CASSVGITQLGQYF